This T cell receptor beta chain appears in the sequencing data of a study of T cell responses to AZD1222 COVID-19 vaccine. Study observations and caveats: Nearly half of spike-specific TCRs reportedly go after variant regions that carry no mutations. The study sampled repertoires only after the peak T cell response.

Trimming removed 0 bases at V and 8 bases at J, with 4 bases between. There are 12 residues in the CDR3. Germline assignment: CDR1 MNHEY and CDR2 SMNVEV (reference sequence). Comments on this clone: The antigen is not known.

Measured with immunoSEQ multiplex PCR; TCRdb has only the in-frame clones, and not every one. The sample consists of 60,000 to 100,000 clones, approximately 90% of them appearing once. The chain employs TRBV27 and TRBJ1-4; D gene ambiguous. The specimen was peripheral blood, collected on day 0 of AZD1222 vaccination. This receptor was taken from an adult in good health. CDR3 nucleotides: TGTGCCAGCAGTTTATCGCGCGAAAAACTGTTTTTT. Amino acids: CASSLSREKLFF. The full variable domain, in which reference TRBV27 and TRBJ1-4 provide the parts outside the CDR3, is EAQVTQNPRYLITVTGKKLTVTCSQNMNHEYMSWYRQDPGLGLRQIYYSMNVEVTDKGDVPEGYKVSRKEKRNFPLILESPSPNQTSLYFCASSLSREKLFFGSGTQLSVL.